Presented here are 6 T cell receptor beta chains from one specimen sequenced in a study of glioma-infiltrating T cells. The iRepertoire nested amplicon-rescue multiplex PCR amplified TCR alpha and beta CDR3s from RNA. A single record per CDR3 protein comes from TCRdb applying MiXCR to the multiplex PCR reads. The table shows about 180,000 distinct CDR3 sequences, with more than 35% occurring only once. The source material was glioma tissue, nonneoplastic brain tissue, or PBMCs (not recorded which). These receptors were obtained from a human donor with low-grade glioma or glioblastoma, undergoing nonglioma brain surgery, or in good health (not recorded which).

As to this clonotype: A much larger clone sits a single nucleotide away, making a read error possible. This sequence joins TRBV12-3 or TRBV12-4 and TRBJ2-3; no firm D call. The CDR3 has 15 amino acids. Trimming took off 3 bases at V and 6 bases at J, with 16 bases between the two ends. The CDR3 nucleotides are TGTGCCAGCAGTTTCGCGCGTTCATTGGTTGATACGCAGTATTTT. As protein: CASSFARSLVDTQYF.

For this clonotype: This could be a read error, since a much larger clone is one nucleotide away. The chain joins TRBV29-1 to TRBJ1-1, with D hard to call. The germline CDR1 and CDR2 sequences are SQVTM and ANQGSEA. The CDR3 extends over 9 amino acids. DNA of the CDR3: TGCAGCGCCGACACTGAAGATTTCTTT. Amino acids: CSADTEDFF.

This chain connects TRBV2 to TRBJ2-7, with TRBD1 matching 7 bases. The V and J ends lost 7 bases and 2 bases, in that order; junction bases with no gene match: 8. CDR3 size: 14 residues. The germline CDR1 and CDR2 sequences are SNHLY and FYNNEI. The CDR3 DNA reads TGTGCCAGCAAGGTGGGACAGAGTACCTACGAGCAGTACTTC. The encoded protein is CASKVGQSTYEQYF.

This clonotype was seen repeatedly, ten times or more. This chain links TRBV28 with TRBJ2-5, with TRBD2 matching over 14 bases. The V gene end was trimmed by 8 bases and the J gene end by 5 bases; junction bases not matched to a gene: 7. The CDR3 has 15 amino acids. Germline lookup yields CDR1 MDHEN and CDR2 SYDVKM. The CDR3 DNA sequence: TGTGCCAGCGGCCCGGGACTAGCGGGAGTGGAGACCCAGTACTTC. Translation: CASGPGLAGVETQYF.

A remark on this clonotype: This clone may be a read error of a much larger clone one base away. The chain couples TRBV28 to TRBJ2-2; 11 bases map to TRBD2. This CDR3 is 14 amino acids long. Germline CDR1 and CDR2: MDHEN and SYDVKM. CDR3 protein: CASSTGLAAGKLFF. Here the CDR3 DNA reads TGTGCCAGCAGTACGGGACTAGCGGCCGGGAAGCTGTTTTTT.

For the CDR3, the DNA is TGTGCCAGCTCCCATAACATAAAGCAGGGTCTGAACACTGAAGCTTTCTTT. Its protein product is CASSHNIKQGLNTEAFF. This sequence joins TRBV18 and TRBJ1-1; TRBD1 might be the D (5 bases). The CDR3 length is 17 residues. V was pared by 6 bases and J by 0 bases, with 20 bases between. Germline V gene sequence: CDR1 KGHSH, CDR2 LQKENI.